Presented here are 15 T cell receptor delta chains from one specimen sequenced in a study of fetal and pediatric gammadelta thymocytes. TCRdb reran clone calling via CATT on the reads. The sample lists 1,500 to 2,500 delta-chain clones, nearly 25% occurring once. Sequencing was carried out using non-Vgamma9Vdelta2 gamma-delta T cells from the thymus. Subset defined: CD3+gammadeltaTCR+ thymocytes not co-expressing Vgamma9 and Vdelta2. All receptors derive from a child who underwent cardiac surgery and was recorded as healthy.

By frequency in the sample, this clone is medium-sized (0.01 to 0.1%). The chain joins TRDV1 to TRDJ1; perhaps TRDD3 as D (6 bases). The CDR3 totals 22 residues. Germline V lookup: CDR1 TSWWSYY, CDR2 QGS. Trimming pared 1 base from V and 0 bases from J, leaving 30 bases between. CDR3 bases: TGTGCTCTTGGGGAACCAAGGGATAAGGCCTACTGGGTCCCTATTTACACCGATAAACTCATCTTT. Translation: CALGEPRDKAYWVPIYTDKLIF.

This clone was seen once. Since a far larger clone is one base different, this is likely a read error. This chain joins TRAV36/DV7 and TRDJ1, with TRDD3 identical over 7 bases. CDR1 and CDR2 from the germline V gene are VTNFRS and LTSSGIE (reference sequence). This CDR3 is 21 amino acids long. V trimming: 4 bases; J trimming: 0 bases; junction bases outside the gene matches: 27. In nucleotides, the CDR3 is TGTGCTGTGAGGGCCAGCCTTCGGCTACTGGGGATCCACATGTACACCGATAAACTCATCTTT. Encoded protein: CAVRASLRLLGIHMYTDKLIF.

Concerning this clone itself: This clone may be a read error of a much larger clone one base away. This sample includes further DNA sequences coding for the same CDR3. The genes are TRDV1 and TRDJ1, with 11 nucleotides matching TRDD3. This CDR3 comprises 20 residues. Germline assignment: CDR1 TSWWSYY and CDR2 QGS. CDR3 bases: TGTGCGCTTGGGGAAGTGCCTTTTATACTGGGGGATATAATGGTAATTGAACTCATCTTT. Its translation: CALGEVPFILGDIMVIELIF.

This clone rates as large. The rearrangement joins TRDV1 to TRDJ1; D possibly uses TRDD2 or TRDD3 (5 bases each). The CDR3 totals 21 residues. V dropped 3 bases and J dropped 0 bases, with 29 bases sitting between them. From germline, CDR1 is TSWWSYY and CDR2 QGS. The CDR3 nucleotides read TGTGCTCTTGGGGAGCTTCTTACAATTCCTCCCGGGATGAAGTACACCGATAAACTCATCTTT. This translates into CALGELLTIPPGMKYTDKLIF.

The rearrangement links TRDV1 to TRDJ1, with a possible D match to TRDD3 (10 bases). This CDR3 spans 20 amino acids. V shed 4 bases and J shed 1 base, with 28 bases lying between them. Germline V CDR1 and CDR2: TSWWSYY, QGS. CDR3 nucleotide sequence: TGTGCTCTTGGGGTTACTCCTTCCTACGGGGGGATACGGTCCACCGATAAACTCATCTTT. This sequence encodes CALGVTPSYGGIRSTDKLIF.

This clone qualifies as medium-sized. This chain uses TRDV1 with TRDJ1; 11 bases are a match to TRDD3. The CDR3 length is 18 residues. V shed 2 bases and J 3 bases; nucleotides not matched to a gene: 11. Germline CDR1 TSWWSYY, CDR2 QGS. The CDR3 protein is CALGEFQYWGIYADKLIF. The DNA of the CDR3 is TGTGCTCTTGGGGAATTCCAATACTGGGGGATATATGCCGATAAACTCATCTTT.

This clone is medium-sized in the sample. J is TRDJ1 and V is TRDV1; TRDD3 might be the D (10 bases). The CDR3 loop spans 23 amino acids. The V gene lost 1 base and the J gene lost 0 bases, with 33 bases spanning the gap. Germline-derived CDR1 and CDR2 are TSWWSYY and QGS. CDR3: CALGERAFLPPYWGIPHTDKLIF. For the CDR3, the DNA is TGTGCTCTTGGGGAACGGGCCTTCCTACCCCCGTACTGGGGGATTCCGCACACCGATAAACTCATCTTT.

This chain uses TRDV1 with TRDJ1; no reliable D call. Germline V gene sequence: CDR1 TSWWSYY, CDR2 QGS. Deletions cut 1 base from V and 0 bases from J, with 15 bases between. The CDR3 sequence is 17 residues long. The CDR3 region has the DNA TGTGCTCTTGGGGAACGGTTTGGTCGTCCTTACACCGATAAACTCATCTTT. Encoded protein: CALGERFGRPYTDKLIF.

Concerning this clone: This is likely an artifact of a read error, given a far larger clone one base away. The sample holds other DNA sequences that translate to the same CDR3. V and J are TRAV29/DV5 and TRDJ1; 7 bases agree with TRDD3. CDR1 and CDR2 from the germline V gene are NSMFDY and ISSIKDK. This CDR3 is 20 amino acids long. CDR3 amino acids: CAASARLTGGDFPYTDKLIF. The CDR3 nucleotides read TGTGCAGCAAGCGCGCGTCTTACGGGGGGGGATTTTCCGTACACCGATAAACTCATCTTC.

By share of the sample, this clone is medium-sized. The chain uses TRDV1 and TRDJ1; possible D gene TRDD2, 5 bases. The CDR3 sequence is 19 residues long. CDR1 and CDR2 from the germline V gene are TSWWSYY and QGS. V lost 2 bases and J lost 0, with 22 bases in between. The CDR3 DNA reads as TGTGCTCTTGGGGAATTCCTCCTAACCCCTCTGGTGTACACCGATAAACTCATCTTT. Its translation: CALGEFLLTPLVYTDKLIF.

Within the sample, this clone is large. J is TRDJ1 and V is TRDV1; D remains unclear. V shed 1 base and J shed 0 bases, with 15 bases lying between them. The CDR3 loop spans 17 amino acids. CDR1 is TSWWSYY, CDR2 QGS, per germline. The CDR3 protein is CALGERVILSNTDKLIF. The DNA for the CDR3 is TGTGCTCTTGGGGAACGAGTAATTTTGTCAAACACCGATAAACTCATCTTT.

This clone is labeled as medium-sized. The sample carries other DNA sequences with the same CDR3. This chain joins TRDV1 and TRDJ1; 11 nucleotides match TRDD3. The V segment lost 1 base and the J segment 2 bases; nucleotides outside the gene matches: 24. Germline CDR1 reads TSWWSYY; CDR2 reads QGS. The CDR3 covers 23 residues. The CDR3 DNA sequence: TGTGCTCTTGGGGAACCTTCCTTCCAAGAGTGGGGGATACGCGGAGGGGCGACCGATAAACTCATCTTT. It translates to CALGEPSFQEWGIRGGATDKLIF.

As to this clone: A much larger clone lies a single base off, so this may be a read error. The V and J genes are TRDV1 and TRDJ1; 7 bases align to TRDD3. The CDR3 runs 23 residues. Germline CDR1 TSWWSYY, CDR2 QGS. V lost 2 bases, J lost 4 bases, and 31 bases stayed unmatched. The CDR3 nucleotides are TGTGCTCTTGGGGAATCTATCACCCAAAAAGTTCCGCCCCTTGTACTGGGGTGCGATAAACTCATCTTT. It specifies CALGESITQKVPPLVLGCDKLIF.

The J gene is TRDJ1, the V gene TRDV1; 8 bases line up with TRDD3. The ends lost 0 bases at V and 0 bases at J; junction bases unmatched: 15. From germline, CDR1 is TSWWSYY and CDR2 QGS. The CDR3 runs to 20 residues. Here the CDR3 DNA reads TGTGCTCTTGGGGAACTAGTCCTCCTACTGGGGGTCCCTTACACCGATAAACTCATCTTT. The encoded protein is CALGELVLLLGVPYTDKLIF.

By proportion, this clone is large. The chain recombines TRDV1 with TRDJ4; D not resolved. Germline CDR1 TSWWSYY, CDR2 QGS. V was pared by 1 base and J by 0 bases, with 9 bases between. There are 14 residues in the CDR3. In DNA form, the CDR3 reads TGTGCTCTTGGGGAACCATGCTCCCCCAGACCCCTGATCTTT. Encoded protein: CALGEPCSPRPLIF.